This T cell receptor (beta chain) appears in the sequencing data of a study of blood T cell repertoires in COVID-19. Overall study context: COVID-19 samples collected from the United States, Italy and Spain covered acute and convalescent phases.

Trimming stripped 3 bases from V and 10 bases from J, with 10 bases between. The CDR3 loop spans 13 amino acids. Germline CDR1 MNHEY, CDR2 SMNVEV (reference sequence). Original analysis: The authors estimated nucleated cell counts from reference gene primer amplification. Sequenced by immunoSEQ multiplex PCR; TCRdb stores in-frame clones only, minus some. D and trimming were read from the DNA, whereas the V and J calls and clone size are those reported in that table. Seen here are approximately 210,000 clones, roughly 84% observed once, and the top ten hold 6.2%. The genes are TRBV27 and TRBJ1-6, with D tentatively TRBD1 (6 bases). This clonotype was sampled from a woman aged 35 to 49 who had recovered from COVID-19. Sequences were obtained from peripheral blood. For the CDR3, the DNA is TGTGCCAGCAGTTTTCAGGGGTTGTCACCCCTCCACTTT. Protein: CASSFQGLSPLHF.